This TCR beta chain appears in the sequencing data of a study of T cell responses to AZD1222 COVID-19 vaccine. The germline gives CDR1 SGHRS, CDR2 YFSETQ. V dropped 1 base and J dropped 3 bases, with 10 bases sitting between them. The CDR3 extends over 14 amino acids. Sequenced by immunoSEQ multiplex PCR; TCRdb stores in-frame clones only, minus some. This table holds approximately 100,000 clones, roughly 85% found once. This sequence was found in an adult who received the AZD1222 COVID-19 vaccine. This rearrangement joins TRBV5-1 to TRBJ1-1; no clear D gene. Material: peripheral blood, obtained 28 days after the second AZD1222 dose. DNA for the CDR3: TGCGCCAGCAGCTTGTACGGTGGGGACACTGAAGCTTTCTTT. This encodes CASSLYGGDTEAFF. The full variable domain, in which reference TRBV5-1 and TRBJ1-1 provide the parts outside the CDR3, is KAGVTQTPRYLIKTRGQQVTLSCSPISGHRSVSWYQQTPGQGLQFLFEYFSETQRNKGNFPGRFSGRQFSNSRSEMNVSTLELGDSALYLCASSLYGGDTEAFFGQGTRLTVV.